This entry features one T cell receptor (beta chain) sequence. Its specificity is unknown. Addition of a universal primer site occurred through template switching, and cDNA carried unique molecular identifiers. A single record per CDR3 protein comes from TCRdb applying MiXCR to the 5' RACE reads. This sample has 300,000 or so distinct CDR3 sequences, with roughly 9% found just once. The sample originates from a study of identical twins. Study-level points and caveats: Fewer insertions marked abundant cord blood beta clonotypes; young adult naive trended weakly, memory not at all. Analyses of zero insertions could, in part, be confounded by invariant MAIT and iNKT cells.

CDR1 is SGHRS, CDR2 YFSETQ, per germline. The CDR3 totals 16 residues. J lost 3 bases, V lost 0 bases, and 8 bases had no gene match. The same data also went into a second study, on yellow fever vaccine responses in identical twins.

V usage is TRBV5-1 and J usage is TRBJ2-5; 7 bases align to TRBD1. This TCR was recovered from a woman in her late teens or twenties in good health. Sequencing input: CD8+ T cells sorted from blood. The CDR3 region has the DNA TGCGCCAGCAGCTTGGCCCCCAGGGGGATGGAAGAGACCCAGTACTTC. Translated: CASSLAPRGMEETQYF.